A selection of T cell receptor beta chains follows, all from one sample in a study of cytomegalovirus exposure and HLA in healthy donors. Data came from immunoSEQ multiplex PCR; TCRdb stores just in-frame clones and leaves some out. The sample shows fewer than 95,000 clones, over 55% of them seen only once. Sample: PBMCs. Receptors were obtained from a woman in her thirties in good health and CMV-seronegative. CDR3s include the opening cysteine and the closing phenylalanine or tryptophan. The D gene is left open where the match is weak. Clone size is stated in some rows and not others, as once, few, many or a class when expanded.

V: TRBV5-4; size: -; J: TRBJ1-2; D: TRBD1; CDR3: CASSLMPWDRVNYGYTF; DNA: TGTGCCAGCAGCCTAATGCCCTGGGACAGGGTGAACTATGGCTACACCTTC
V: TRBV6-5; size: few; J: TRBJ2-2; D: -; CDR3: CASSGDWTHPGELFF; DNA: TGTGCCAGCAGCGGGGACTGGACGCATCCGGGGGAGCTGTTTTTT
V: TRBV9; size: -; J: TRBJ1-1; D: -; CDR3: CASSVNNIPVTEAFF; DNA: TGTGCCAGCAGCGTAAATAACATACCTGTGACTGAAGCTTTCTTT
V: TRBV28; size: few; J: TRBJ1-2; D: TRBD1; CDR3: CGTGTANYGYTF; DNA: TGTGGAACTGGGACAGCTAACTATGGCTACACCTTC
V: TRBV28; size: -; J: TRBJ2-7; D: TRBD1; CDR3: CASSSDRDAAYEQYF; DNA: TGTGCCAGCAGTTCGGACAGGGACGCCGCCTACGAGCAGTACTTC
V: TRBV11-1; size: -; J: TRBJ1-3; D: -; CDR3: CASSFLGIQGRNTIYF; DNA: TGTGCCAGCAGCTTCCTCGGTATCCAGGGAAGAAACACCATATATTTT
V: TRBV27; size: -; J: TRBJ2-7; D: -; CDR3: CASSLSRVHEQYF; DNA: TGTGCCAGCAGTTTATCGAGGGTCCACGAGCAGTACTTC
V: TRBV29-1; size: -; J: TRBJ2-1; D: TRBD1; CDR3: CSVPTGRSYNEQFF; DNA: TGCAGCGTTCCGACAGGGCGGTCCTACAATGAGCAGTTCTTC
V: TRBV11-1; size: -; J: TRBJ2-6; D: TRBD2; CDR3: CASSPLGGSPSGANVLTF; DNA: TGTGCCAGCAGCCCGTTGGGGGGGTCCCCCTCTGGGGCCAACGTCCTGACTTTC
V: TRBV15; size: -; J: TRBJ2-7; D: TRBD2; CDR3: CATSRDTSGRYEQYF; DNA: TGTGCCACCAGCAGAGATACTAGCGGCCGCTACGAGCAGTACTTC
V: TRBV6-5; size: -; J: TRBJ2-1; D: TRBD2; CDR3: CASSTSGGTPGEQFF; DNA: TGTGCCAGCAGTACTAGCGGGGGAACCCCCGGAGAGCAGTTCTTC
V: TRBV7-9; size: once; J: TRBJ2-7; D: TRBD1; CDR3: CASTGTGSSYEQYF; DNA: TGTGCCAGCACCGGGACAGGGTCCTCCTACGAGCAGTACTTC
V: TRBV5-1; size: -; J: TRBJ1-1; D: TRBD1; CDR3: CASSWGDRGEAFF; DNA: TGCGCCAGCAGCTGGGGGGACAGGGGAGAAGCTTTCTTT
V: TRBV6-1; size: -; J: TRBJ1-4; D: TRBD1; CDR3: CASNRGQGYEKLFF; DNA: TGTGCCAGCAATCGGGGACAGGGTTATGAAAAACTGTTTTTT
V: TRBV5-1; size: few; J: TRBJ2-1; D: TRBD2; CDR3: CASSLASGVYNEQFF; DNA: TGCGCCAGCAGCTTGGCCAGCGGGGTATACAATGAGCAGTTCTTC
V: TRBV5-1; size: -; J: TRBJ1-1; D: TRBD1; CDR3: CASSPDGTGNTEAFF; DNA: TGCGCCAGCAGCCCGGACGGGACAGGGAACACTGAAGCTTTCTTT
V: TRBV29-1; size: -; J: TRBJ1-5; D: TRBD1; CDR3: CSVAETGGDQPQHF; DNA: TGCAGCGTGGCTGAGACAGGGGGCGATCAGCCCCAGCATTTT
V: TRBV6-1; size: -; J: TRBJ1-2; D: TRBD1; CDR3: CASSLTGDYGYTF; DNA: TGTGCCAGCAGCTTAACAGGGGATTATGGCTACACCTTC
V: TRBV7-9; size: -; J: TRBJ2-2; D: TRBD1; CDR3: CASRGQGAGELFF; DNA: TGTGCCAGCAGGGGACAGGGAGCCGGGGAGCTGTTTTTT
V: TRBV5-4; size: -; J: TRBJ2-7; D: TRBD2; CDR3: CASSFKRELGEQYF; DNA: TGTGCCAGCAGCTTCAAGCGGGAGCTTGGCGAGCAGTACTTC
V: TRBV27; size: few; J: TRBJ1-5; D: -; CDR3: CASSLLRGRQPQHF; DNA: TGTGCCAGCAGTTTATTAAGGGGTCGACAGCCCCAGCATTTT
V: TRBV6-6; size: -; J: TRBJ1-3; D: -; CDR3: CASSYQDRLSGNTIYF; DNA: TGTGCCAGCAGTTACCAAGACAGACTCTCTGGAAACACCATATATTTT
V: TRBV10-3; size: -; J: TRBJ1-1; D: TRBD1; CDR3: CAISGTGDTEAFF; DNA: TGTGCCATCAGTGGTACAGGGGACACTGAAGCTTTCTTT
V: TRBV2; size: -; J: TRBJ2-2; D: TRBD2; CDR3: CASSVAGPNTGELFF; DNA: TGTGCCAGCAGTGTAGCGGGCCCGAACACCGGGGAGCTGTTTTTT
V: TRBV6-5; size: few; J: TRBJ1-2; D: -; CDR3: CASNKGGLTGYGYTF; DNA: TGTGCCAGCAATAAAGGGGGACTAACGGGATATGGCTACACCTTC
V: TRBV29-1; size: -; J: TRBJ2-5; D: -; CDR3: CSVELGLGETQYF; DNA: TGCAGCGTTGAGTTGGGGCTAGGAGAGACCCAGTACTTC